This paragraph covers one T cell receptor beta chain sequence. Its antigen remains unidentified. Some clones are missing from TCRdb's copy, which holds only in-frame ones; the method was immunoSEQ multiplex PCR. This sample has about 1.5 million clones, with 98% found just once. These data come from a study of shared clonotypes between healthy human individuals. Study findings and constraints: Naive subsets typically showed greater estimated richness than memory subsets. Naive CD4 clonotype sharing across several donors was approximately 5%.

With 4 bases removed from V and 3 bases from J, the gap between germline ends came to 8 bases. This CDR3 is built from 13 residues. Germline assignment: CDR1 KGHSH and CDR2 LQKENI. The source of this sequence is a man aged 25 to 40 in good health. The rearrangement uses TRBV18 and TRBJ2-3; TRBD1 is a possible D gene (6 bases). Sequencing was done on a sample of naive CD4+ T cells sorted from blood. This sample's subset: CD45RA+ positively selected. This CDR3 reads CASSQGQTDTQYF. For the CDR3, the DNA is TGTGCCAGCTCACAAGGACAGACAGATACGCAGTATTTT.